Sequencing of this T cell receptor (beta chain) was carried out in a study of response to subunit inactivated influenza vaccine (dated by TCRdb to between 2017 and 2018). Background for the entire study: Deep quantitative T cell receptor repertoire profiling was used in the study to track responses to a trivalent subunit inactivated influenza vaccine.

Inclusive of the bounding cysteine and phenylalanine, the CDR3 is 16 residues long. Only CDR3 DNA remains: 48 bases, in frame from the first base. The junction shows trimming of 1 base on V and 7 bases on J, and the gene matches do not reach 11 bases of it. The CDR1 and CDR2 encoded by the germline V gene (reference sequence) are DFQATT and SNEGSKA. Libraries were constructed by RT-PCR. The data were produced on an Illumina HiSeq 2500. In-frame beta chains were kept once TCRdb had trimmed the public reads at Q25 with fastp and called clones with MiXCR. CDR3 protein sequences are deduplicated, and each keeps its most common genes and DNA. The sample profile shows around 750,000 distinct CDR3 sequences; around 20% of them were found once. About a tenth of the sample is taken by the ten largest. The sample holds a few counts of this clonotype. The target of this receptor is not known. No per-base quality is available; no much larger clone lies one base away.

Study-wide conclusions, independent of this receptor: According to the authors, only a limited number of new T cells may be recruited by each seasonal influenza vaccination.

The rearranged segments are TRBV20-1 and TRBJ2-1; the junction holds 9 bases that match TRBD2. This clonotype was sampled from a man in his forties or fifties who received an inactivated influenza vaccine. Donor details come from another sample of the same person, matched by shared clones. The sequences come from PBMCs from blood, collected more than 4 days after vaccination. The CDR3 in this case is CSARALSGSRGNEQFF. The DNA is TGCAGTGCTAGAGCGCTTAGCGGGAGTAGGGGGAATGAGCAGTTCTTC.